The TCR beta chain described here comes from a study of blood T cell repertoires in COVID-19. Trimming at V came to 4 bases and at J to 7 bases, leaving 12 bases not matched to a gene. Germline CDR1 reads LGHNA; CDR2 reads YSLEER. The CDR3 contains 15 residues. Method: immunoSEQ multiplex PCR; TCRdb's copy keeps in-frame clones and lacks some. The sample consists of over 200,000 clones, around 87% of them appearing once. The sample taken for sequencing was peripheral blood. This receptor was identified in a woman aged 45 to 65 with acute or convalescent COVID-19. J is TRBJ2-7 and V is TRBV4-3; 8 nucleotides line up with TRBD1. The CDR3 reads CASSPEPRGPGEQYF. Written as DNA, the CDR3 is TGCGCCAGCAGCCCCGAACCCAGGGGGCCGGGGGAGCAGTACTTC.